The 20 T cell receptor beta chains given below trace back to one sample, sequenced in a study of CD8 T cells in Susac syndrome. After extraction with the RNeasy kit, about 0.45 to 1 ug of the RNA was reverse transcribed using random hexamers. TCRdb fed the immunoSEQ multiplex PCR reads into MiXCR, producing one record per CDR3 protein. The sample holds more than 95,000 distinct CDR3 sequences, about 93% seen once. Material for sequencing was CD8+ T cells from PBMCs. The receptors shown here come from a human donor with Susac syndrome.

The chain employs TRBV19 and TRBJ1-2, with 7 bases identical to TRBD1. CDR1 LNHDA and CDR2 SQIVND come from the germline V gene (reference sequence). After removal of 6 bases from V and 4 bases from J, the junction contained 14 bases not matched to a gene. The CDR3 contains 16 residues. The CDR3 coding sequence is TGTGCCAGTAGCGCCTCCCGGGACAGCACGTCCTATGGCTACACCTTC. As protein: CASSASRDSTSYGYTF.

As DNA, the CDR3 is TGTGCCAGCAGGGTAGGGGGCGGCACAGATACGCAGTATTTT. It codes for CASRVGGGTDTQYF. This chain uses TRBV12-3 or TRBV12-4 with TRBJ2-3; TRBD1 matches at 7 bases. Losses at the gene ends were 6 bases for V and 1 base for J; bases not matched to a gene: 4. This CDR3 has 14 residues.

Note on this clonotype: Without the conserved terminal phenylalanine or tryptophan, this CDR3 likely stems from a read error. It is unclear where the CDR3 begins or ends on the DNA, so no DNA is shown, and the CDR3 is as TCRdb lists it. The chain is built from TRBV6-2 or TRBV6-3 and TRBJ2-1; the table names TRBD2, a call not compared with the DNA. The CDR3 length equals 14 residues, ends included. Germline V gene sequence: CDR1 MNHEY, CDR2 SVGEGT. CDR3 sequence reads: CASSDFGLAGVSAI.

This clonotype came up once. V gene TRBV10-3 combines with J gene TRBJ1-4; D remains ambiguous. This CDR3 spans 16 amino acids. The germline V and J ends were trimmed by 2 bases and 0 bases, with 10 bases remaining between them. Germline V gene data show CDR1 as ENHRY and CDR2 as SYGVKD. In DNA form, the CDR3 reads TGTGCCATCAGTGAGATGGCATTTGCAACTAATGAAAAACTGTTTTTT. Translating gives CAISEMAFATNEKLFF.

This chain uses TRBV11-3 with TRBJ2-1, with 7 bases that match TRBD1. The germline gives CDR1 SGHNT, CDR2 YENEEA. Germline trimming cut 2 bases from V and 5 bases from J; bases unmatched to any gene: 6. CDR3 length: 15 residues. The CDR3 region is CASSLRDSDNNEQFF. Written as DNA, the CDR3 is TGTGCCAGCAGCTTAAGGGACAGTGATAACAATGAGCAGTTCTTC.

This sequence joins TRBV12-3 or TRBV12-4 and TRBJ1-2; D is uncertain. V lost 6 bases, J lost 0 bases, and 8 bases lay in between. The CDR3 covers 13 residues. The CDR3 protein is CASSLRPNYGYTF. Here the CDR3 DNA reads TGTGCCAGCAGCCTAAGACCTAACTATGGCTACACCTTC.

This clonotype was recorded a few times. The gene calls are TRBV12-3 or TRBV12-4 and TRBJ1-2; no clear D. V lost 2 bases, J lost 3 bases, and 7 bases lay in between. This CDR3 spans 13 amino acids. DNA of the CDR3: TGTGCCAGCAGTTTAAGCGGTTACTATGGCTACACCTTC. Its translation: CASSLSGYYGYTF.

The chain carries TRBV4-1 and TRBJ2-7; TRBD1 is a possible D gene (5 bases). The CDR3 has 17 residues. The germline V and J ends were trimmed by 1 base and 1 base, with 17 bases remaining between them. CDR1 is MGHRA, CDR2 YSYEKL, per germline. The CDR3 DNA is TGCGCCAGCAGCCAAGTTCTTAAAGGGGAAGGGTCCTACGAGCAGTACTTC. It codes for CASSQVLKGEGSYEQYF.

This chain connects TRBV7-9 to TRBJ1-2; possibly TRBD1 for D (6 bases). Germline V gene sequence: CDR1 SEHNR, CDR2 FQNEAQ (reference sequence). The CDR3 has 15 amino acids. V lost 6 bases and J 4 bases, leaving 18 bases between the germline ends. The CDR3 region has the DNA TGTGCCAGCAGTCCTACCACAGGGAAGATCTATGGCTACACCTTC. The encoded protein is CASSPTTGKIYGYTF.

This clonotype has only one observation. The chain uses TRBV20-1 and TRBJ2-1; D uncertain. Trimming left V 3 bases short and J 4 bases short, with 10 bases between. Germline V gene lookup returns CDR1 DFQATT and CDR2 SNEGSKA (reference sequence). CDR3 length: 13 amino acids. CDR3 sequence (DNA): TGCAGTGCTAGTCCTGACTCTTACAATGAGCAGTTCTTC. Its protein is CSASPDSYNEQFF.

The DNA of the CDR3 is TGTGCCACCAGCAGAGATCTGTGGCAAGCCTACAATGAGCAGTTCTTC. As protein: CATSRDLWQAYNEQFF. J is TRBJ2-1 and V is TRBV15, with D unresolved. CDR1 LNHNV and CDR2 YYDKDF come from the germline V gene (reference sequence). This CDR3 has 16 amino acids. Trimming took 0 bases from V and 2 from J, leaving 11 bases between them. Combining the CDR3 with reference TRBV15 and TRBJ2-1 gives the whole variable domain DAMVIQNPRYQVTQFGKPVTLSCSQTLNHNVMYWYQQKSSQAPKLLFHYYDKDFNNEADTPDNFQSRRPNTSFCFLDIRSPGLGDTAMYLCATSRDLWQAYNEQFFGPGTRLTVL.

The rearrangement joins TRBV30 to TRBJ1-4; D ambiguous. Per the germline V gene, CDR1 is GTSNPN and CDR2 is SVGIG (reference sequence). V dropped 2 bases and J dropped 8 bases, with 15 bases sitting between them. CDR3 length: 14 amino acids. The CDR3 coding sequence is TGTGCCTGGAGTTTAAGGGAATCCCTCGAAAAACTGTTTTTT. Translated, it gives CAWSLRESLEKLFF.

The genes are TRBV6-5 and TRBJ2-6; D is unclear. The CDR3 consists of 14 residues. V lost 4 bases and J lost 2, with 6 bases in between. The germline V gene has CDR1 MNHEY and CDR2 SVGAGI. CDR3 residues: CASSFTAGANVLTF. The CDR3 DNA reads TGTGCCAGCAGTTTTACCGCTGGGGCCAACGTCCTGACTTTC.

The J gene is TRBJ2-1, the V gene TRBV4-3; D unclear. This CDR3 region has 11 residues. Germline CDR1 reads LGHNA; CDR2 reads YSLEER. Trimming took 1 base from V and 13 from J, leaving 8 bases between them. CDR3 region: CASSQGPIQFF. The CDR3 DNA is TGCGCCAGCAGCCAAGGCCCTATTCAGTTCTTC.

The J gene is TRBJ2-3, the V gene TRBV20-1, with D possibly being TRBD1 (6 bases). Germline V gives CDR1 DFQATT, CDR2 SNEGSKA (reference sequence). The CDR3 consists of 14 residues. Trimming stripped 3 bases from V and 3 bases from J, with 13 bases between. The DNA for the CDR3 is TGCAGTGCTAGCCCCTGGACAGAAACAGATACGCAGTATTTT. Translation: CSASPWTETDTQYF.

The chain employs TRBV20-1 and TRBJ1-1, with D possibly matching TRBD1 (6 bases). The V end lost 3 bases, the J end lost 1 base, and 9 bases lay between the germline ends. This CDR3 contains 13 residues. Germline loops: CDR1 DFQATT, CDR2 SNEGSKA (reference sequence). CDR3 loop: CSASRGSNTEAFF. The DNA for the CDR3 is TGCAGTGCTAGTAGGGGGTCGAACACTGAAGCTTTCTTT.

This clonotype was seen more than once but under ten times. The rearrangement links TRBV14 to TRBJ1-1, with 8 bases identical to TRBD1. With 5 bases clipped from V and 4 bases from J, the junction kept 3 bases outside the gene matches. Germline-derived CDR1 and CDR2 are SGHDN and FVKESK. The CDR3 has 13 amino acids. CDR3 coding DNA: TGTGCCAGCAGCTTAACAGGGGGCACTGAAGCTTTCTTT. Residues: CASSLTGGTEAFF.

This chain links TRBV19 with TRBJ1-5; possible D gene TRBD1, 5 bases. V was pared by 3 bases and J by 5 bases, with 14 bases between. Per the germline V gene, CDR1 is LNHDA and CDR2 is SQIVND (reference sequence). The length of the CDR3 is 15 residues. CDR3 sequence reads: CASSMWDGADQPQHF. The CDR3 DNA sequence: TGTGCCAGTAGTATGTGGGACGGGGCAGATCAGCCCCAGCATTTT. The variable domain in full, with the rest retrieved from reference TRBV19 and TRBJ1-5, is DGGITQSPKYLFRKEGQNVTLSCEQNLNHDAMYWYRQDPGQGLRLIYYSQIVNDFQKGDIAEGYSVSREKKESFPLTVTSAQKNPTAFYLCASSMWDGADQPQHFGDGTRLSIL.

The chain couples TRBV12-3 or TRBV12-4 to TRBJ2-3; 11 nucleotides agree with TRBD1. There are 14 residues in the CDR3. The ends lost 6 bases at V and 4 bases at J; junction bases unmatched: 3. The CDR3: CASSQGQGADTQYF. In DNA, the CDR3 is TGTGCCAGCAGCCAGGGACAGGGGGCAGATACGCAGTATTTT.

This clonotype occurred once. The chain has TRBV4-2 and TRBJ2-6; no reliable D call. Trimming removed 0 bases from V and 0 bases from J, with 9 bases in between. The CDR3 runs to 17 residues. Germline lookup yields CDR1 LGHNA and CDR2 YNFKEQ. Here the CDR3 reads CASSQDDESSGANVLTF. The DNA for the CDR3 is TGTGCCAGCAGCCAAGATGATGAGAGCTCTGGGGCCAACGTCCTGACTTTC.